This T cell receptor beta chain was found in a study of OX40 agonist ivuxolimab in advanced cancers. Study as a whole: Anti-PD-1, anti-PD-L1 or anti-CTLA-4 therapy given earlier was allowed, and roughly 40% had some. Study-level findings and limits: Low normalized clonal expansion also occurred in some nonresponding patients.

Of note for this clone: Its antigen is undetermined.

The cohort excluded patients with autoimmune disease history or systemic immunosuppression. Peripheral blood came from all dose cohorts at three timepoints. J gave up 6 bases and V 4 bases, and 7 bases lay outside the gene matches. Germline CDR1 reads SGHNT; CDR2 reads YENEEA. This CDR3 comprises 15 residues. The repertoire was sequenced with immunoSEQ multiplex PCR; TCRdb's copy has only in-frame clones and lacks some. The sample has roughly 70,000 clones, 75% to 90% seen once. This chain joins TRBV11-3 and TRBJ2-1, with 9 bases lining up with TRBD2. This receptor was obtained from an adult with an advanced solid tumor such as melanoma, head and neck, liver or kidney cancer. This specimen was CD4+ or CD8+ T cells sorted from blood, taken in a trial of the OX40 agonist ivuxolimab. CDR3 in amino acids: CASSSLAGSFNEQFF. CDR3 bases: TGTGCCAGCAGCTCACTAGCGGGTAGTTTCAATGAGCAGTTCTTC.